This T cell receptor beta chain derives from a study of T cells in localized non-small cell lung cancer. Study outcomes and limitations: It remains possible that heterogeneity exists, since only one tumor region was sequenced. Out of the top 100 tumor clones, a median approximately 57 were seen in adjacent lung. Compared with tumor, uninvolved adjacent lung displayed greater T cell clonality, ranking highest overall.

The V and J ends lost 0 bases and 0 bases respectively, with 12 bases between them. Germline CDR1 and CDR2: LGHNA and YNFKEQ. The CDR3 is 17 residues long. Measured with immunoSEQ multiplex PCR; TCRdb has only the in-frame clones, and not every one. The data contain 52,000 or so clones, more than 80% of them singletons. Of note for this clone: Its target is unknown.

The sequenced sample was peripheral blood, obtained before any cancer treatment. This chain joins TRBV4-2 and TRBJ1-3; D is unclear. The receptor's source is a male donor aged 60 or over with stage III squamous cell lung carcinoma. CDR3 nucleotide sequence: TGTGCCAGCAGCCAAGATCTCACAGACCTCTCTGGAAACACCATATATTTT. Translation gives CASSQDLTDLSGNTIYF.